Listed here are 5 T cell receptor beta chains from one sample, sequenced in a study of blood T cell repertoires in COVID-19. This table comes from immunoSEQ multiplex PCR, and its TCRdb copy is limited to in-frame clones, with some not included. The data show about 74,000 clones, just under 85% seen once. The sequencing sample was made of peripheral blood. These receptors came from a man in his 70s with acute or convalescent COVID-19.

The chain carries TRBV11-2 and TRBJ1-1, with D possibly TRBD1 on 6 matching bases. V lost 3 bases and J 4 bases, leaving 12 bases between the germline ends. The CDR3 totals 14 residues. Germline CDR1 SGHAT, CDR2 FQNNGV. The CDR3 bases are TGTGCCAGCAGCTTTGGTCTAGGGGGCACTGAAGCTTTCTTT. This sequence encodes CASSFGLGGTEAFF.

The chain couples TRBV19 to TRBJ2-4, with 8 bases aligning to TRBD2. The CDR3 contains 17 residues. Per germline, CDR1 LNHDA and CDR2 SQIVND (reference sequence). V shed 5 bases, J shed 0 bases, and the junction held 9 bases outside the gene matches. The chain's CDR3 is CASSPEGGRLAKNIQYF. CDR3 DNA sequence: TGTGCCAGTAGTCCCGAAGGCGGGAGGTTAGCCAAAAACATTCAGTACTTC.

The chain joins TRBV7-2 to TRBJ1-1; unclear D gene. Trimming took 1 base from V and 0 from J, leaving 9 bases between them. The CDR3 has 15 residues. Germline V lookup: CDR1 SGHTA, CDR2 FQGNSA. The CDR3 bases are TGTGCCAGCAGCTTAGGTTGGCAAGTGAACACTGAAGCTTTCTTT. Translated: CASSLGWQVNTEAFF.

The gene calls are TRBV2 and TRBJ1-1; D unclear. Trimming pared 3 bases from V and 5 bases from J, leaving 13 bases between. From germline, CDR1 is SNHLY and CDR2 FYNNEI. The CDR3 has 14 residues. This CDR3 is CASSDGRGSTEAFF. The CDR3 DNA sequence: TGTGCCAGCAGTGATGGGCGAGGGAGTACTGAAGCTTTCTTT.

A single count supports this clone. This rearrangement joins TRBV7-3 to TRBJ2-1; 7 bases fit TRBD2. V shed 4 bases, J shed 9 bases, and the junction held 6 bases outside the gene matches. The CDR3 runs to 13 residues. CDR1 and CDR2 (germline): SGHTA, FQGTGA. The CDR3: CASSSVTSTEQFF. The CDR3 DNA follows: TGTGCCAGCAGCTCCGTGACTAGCACTGAGCAGTTCTTC.